Following are 13 T cell receptor beta chains from one sample sequenced in a study of neurological immune-mediated disorders. TCRdb independently ran MiXCR on the 5' RACE reads; one entry per CDR3 protein. The sample contains about 55,000 distinct CDR3 sequences, over 3.5% of which appear only once. Sample: CD4+ T cells from blood. These receptors all come from a woman aged 35 to 49 with multiple sclerosis.

This clonotype was recorded at least ten times. The chain combines TRBV7-3 with TRBJ2-1, with 13 positions matching TRBD2. V was clipped by 4 bases and J by 6 bases; unmatched bases: 3. CDR3 length: 15 amino acids. CDR1 and CDR2 from the germline V gene are SGHTA and FQGTGA. The CDR3 DNA reads TGTGCCAGCAGCTCACTAGCGGGGGGGCCCAATGAGCAGTTCTTC. Translation gives CASSSLAGGPNEQFF.

This clonotype was counted ten times or more. V and J are TRBV4-2 and TRBJ2-7; no firm D call. Between the trimmed V and J ends, which lost 3 bases and 0 bases, there was a span of 9 bases. The CDR3 runs 14 residues. CDR1 LGHNA and CDR2 YNFKEQ come from the germline V gene. The CDR3 DNA reads as TGTGCCAGCAGCCAGGCAGCCACCTCCTACGAGCAGTACTTC. The encoded protein is CASSQAATSYEQYF.

There are many counts of this clonotype. This chain joins TRBV3-1 and TRBJ1-2; D may be TRBD1 (6 bases). CDR1 and CDR2 (germline): LGHDT, YNNKEL (reference sequence). Trimming left V 5 bases short and J 6 bases short, with 10 bases between. This CDR3 has 12 amino acids. CDR3 sequence reads: CASSLWTDGYTF. Written as DNA, the CDR3 is TGTGCCAGCAGCTTATGGACAGATGGCTACACCTTC.

This clonotype has ten or more counts. The CDR3 region is CASSFRVQETQYF. The CDR3 DNA follows: TGCGCCAGCAGCTTTCGGGTTCAAGAGACCCAGTACTTC. The chain uses TRBV5-1 and TRBJ2-5; D ambiguous. V was cut by 2 bases and J by 2 bases, with 7 bases left in between. Germline loops: CDR1 SGHRS, CDR2 YFSETQ. The CDR3 has 13 residues.

This clonotype was recorded many times. The chain recombines TRBV29-1 with TRBJ2-1; 9 bases are shared with TRBD1. The CDR3 runs to 14 residues. Looked up from germline, CDR1 is SQVTM and CDR2 is ANQGSEA. V shed 4 bases and J 3 bases; nucleotides not matched to a gene: 4. This CDR3 is CSVADRGVYNEQFF. The CDR3 coding sequence is TGCAGCGTTGCGGACAGGGGCGTCTACAATGAGCAGTTCTTC.

This clonotype was seen at least ten times. The rearrangement uses TRBV21-1 and TRBJ1-4; TRBD1 is taken as the D call from the table, unchecked against the DNA. TRBV21-1 is shown as a pseudogene. The CDR3 spans 15 residues. CDR3 nucleotide sequence: TGTGCCAGCGAAAGAGGGGGGCGCGTTAATGAAAAACTGTTTTTT. Encoded protein: CASERGGRVNEKLFF.

This clonotype was counted ten times or more. The rearrangement links TRBV10-3 to TRBJ2-7, with a possible D match to TRBD1 (5 bases). Trimming removed 6 bases at V and 2 bases at J, with 14 bases between. Germline V gives CDR1 ENHRY, CDR2 SYGVKD. The CDR3 sequence is 14 residues long. The CDR3 DNA follows: TGTGCCATCAGCGACAGTGGCAGGACCTACGAGCAGTACTTC. Amino acid sequence: CAISDSGRTYEQYF.

This clonotype was recorded at least ten times. The V gene is TRBV14, the J gene TRBJ1-6; weak D call: TRBD1 (5 bases). Germline values: CDR1 SGHDN, CDR2 FVKESK. The CDR3 consists of 13 residues. V was cut by 5 bases and J by 8 bases, with 10 bases left in between. The CDR3 sequence is CASSSEGHSPLHF. The CDR3 nucleotides are TGTGCCAGCAGCTCTGAGGGACATTCACCCCTCCACTTT.

This clonotype was detected many times. The rearrangement links TRBV20-1 to TRBJ2-7; possibly TRBD1 or TRBD2 for D (5 bases each). Trimming cost V 3 bases and J 3 bases, with 6 bases left between them. Germline CDR1 and CDR2: DFQATT and SNEGSKA (reference sequence). The CDR3 has 11 residues. CDR3 protein: CSARRGYEQYF. CDR3 nucleotides: TGCAGTGCTAGGAGGGGCTACGAGCAGTACTTC.

This clonotype was detected ten times or more. The V call is TRBV7-9, the J call TRBJ2-1; D uncertain. The CDR3 has 14 residues. Trimming shortened V by 2 bases and J by 0 bases, and 5 bases separated the two germline ends. CDR1 and CDR2 from the germline V gene are SEHNR and FQNEAQ (reference sequence). The CDR3 coding sequence is TGTGCCAGCAGCTTAACCGTCTCCTACAATGAGCAGTTCTTC. This sequence encodes CASSLTVSYNEQFF.

This clonotype was counted at least ten times. The J gene is TRBJ1-1, the V gene TRBV5-1, with TRBD1 matching 7 bases. This CDR3 is built from 13 residues. Germline values: CDR1 SGHRS, CDR2 YFSETQ. The J segment lost 5 bases and the V segment lost 3 bases, leaving 4 bases of the junction unmatched. The CDR3 loop is CASSSPTGTEAFF. CDR3 coding DNA: TGCGCCAGCAGCTCGCCGACAGGGACTGAAGCTTTCTTT. The whole variable domain, filled in from reference TRBV5-1 and TRBJ1-1, reads KAGVTQTPRYLIKTRGQQVTLSCSPISGHRSVSWYQQTPGQGLQFLFEYFSETQRNKGNFPGRFSGRQFSNSRSEMNVSTLELGDSALYLCASSSPTGTEAFFGQGTRLTVV.

This clonotype showed up just once. The V call is TRBV20-1, the J call TRBJ2-1; TRBD2 agrees at 9 bases. V shed 6 bases and J 5 bases; nucleotides not matched to a gene: 14. Germline CDR1 is DFQATT and CDR2 is SNEGSKA (reference sequence). The CDR3 has 16 amino acids. This CDR3 reads CSAGPLSGRLNNEQFF. CDR3 bases: TGCAGTGCAGGGCCCCTTAGCGGGAGATTGAACAATGAGCAGTTCTTC.

This clonotype was observed a few times. A single base separates this from a much larger clone, so it may be a read error. This chain uses TRBV4-1 with TRBJ1-2; D gene ambiguous. This CDR3 contains 15 residues. Germline CDR1 MGHRA, CDR2 YSYEKL. The CDR3 DNA reads as TGCGCCAACAGCCAAGACCCCGCGACCTCCTATGGCTACACCTTC. It yields the protein CANSQDPATSYGYTF.